These T cell receptor beta chains were read from a single sample in a study of cytomegalovirus exposure and HLA in healthy donors. Sequencing used immunoSEQ multiplex PCR; TCRdb keeps in-frame clones, though not all of them. The profile covers roughly 150,000 clones, with nearly 85% appearing a single time and approximately 3% taken by the ten largest. Sequencing was done on a sample of PBMCs. The receptors originated from a male donor in good health and CMV-seronegative. CDR3s include the opening cysteine and the closing phenylalanine or tryptophan. Fields, in order: clone size, V gene, J gene, D gene, CDR3 DNA, CDR3 protein. D genes are given only for firm matches. Clone size is not always given. Where it is, it says once, few, many or a class for expanded clones.

>-|TRBV29-1|TRBJ2-7|TRBD2
TGCAGCGTTGATATACTCCGGACTAGCGGGGGCTACGAGCAGTACTTC
CSVDILRTSGGYEQYF
>-|TRBV18|TRBJ1-3|-
TGTGCCAGCTCAGCTATACAGGGCGACTCTGGAAACACCATATATTTT
CASSAIQGDSGNTIYF
>-|TRBV28|TRBJ1-2|-
TGTGCCAGCAGTTTTCTAGGCAAAATCTATGGCTACACCTTC
CASSFLGKIYGYTF
>once|TRBV2|TRBJ1-5|-
TGTGCCAGCAGTGGGCAGGGTGGGTTTCAGCCCCAGCATTTT
CASSGQGGFQPQHF
>-|TRBV9|TRBJ1-1|-
TGTGCCAGCAGCGTGACAGGAAACACTGAAGCTTTCTTT
CASSVTGNTEAFF
>-|TRBV7-9|TRBJ1-1|TRBD1
TGTGCCAGCAGCCGTGACAGGGCTGAAGCTTTCTTT
CASSRDRAEAFF
>-|TRBV7-8|TRBJ2-2|TRBD2
TGTGCCAGCAGGCTAGCGGGACCAGCGGGTAGCACCGGGGAGCTGTTTTTT
CASRLAGPAGSTGELFF
>-|TRBV28|TRBJ1-5|TRBD1
TGTGCCAGCAGTTCGGGACAGGGGGTATATAGCAATCAGCCCCAGCATTTT
CASSSGQGVYSNQPQHF
>-|TRBV5-6|TRBJ2-1|TRBD1
TGTGCCAGCAGCTCTGACAGGGATTACAATGAGCAGTTCTTC
CASSSDRDYNEQFF
>-|TRBV9|TRBJ2-5|TRBD1
TGTGCCAGCAGCGTAGCGGACAGGGAGGCAGAGACCCAATACTTC
CASSVADREAETQYF